One and the same sample provided the 17 T cell receptor beta chains below, sequenced in a study of human T cells and chemical hapten exposure. TCRdb re-called the RACE reads with MiXCR, one entry per CDR3 protein. This sample has some 400,000 distinct CDR3 sequences; approximately 5.1% occur once, and the top ten carry about 2.1%. Noted time point: patch test 1, 2 weeks after DPC sensitization. Noted treatment: therapeutic diphenylcyclopropenone sensitization with weekly scalp DPC. The sequencing used whole blood, collected in connection with sensitization to the hapten diphenylcyclopropenone (DPC). These receptors all come from a woman aged 50 to 60 with alopecia areata. Some clones in this sample may be carry-over from other donors' samples.

This clonotype came up many times. At one end, the junction sequence differs from germline, possibly due to a read error. This chain links TRBV24-1 with TRBJ2-3; D call uncertain. In germline, CDR1 is KGHDR, CDR2 SFDVKD. The CDR3 has 13 residues. CDR3 nucleotide sequence: TGCGACGAAGTCGGAGCGCACCGATATACGCAGTATTTT. Residues: CDEVGAHRYTQYF.

In its sample, this clonotype was seen many times. This chain joins TRBV6-5 and TRBJ2-7; D not resolved. The CDR3 runs to 13 residues. The germline CDR1 and CDR2 sequences are MNHEY and SVGAGI. The V end was cut by 7 bases, the J end by 4 bases, with 14 bases between. The CDR3, as DNA: TGTGCCAGCACCGCGGCAGGTCTTTACGAGCAGTACTTC. It specifies CASTAAGLYEQYF.

J is TRBJ2-5 and V is TRBV9, with 13 bases identical to TRBD2. Losses at the gene ends were 4 bases for V and 6 bases for J; bases not matched to a gene: 6. This CDR3 has 15 amino acids. Germline V gene lookup returns CDR1 SGDLS and CDR2 YYNGEE. CDR3 protein: CASSPGLAGVKTQYF. Written as DNA, the CDR3 is TGTGCCAGCAGCCCCGGACTAGCGGGAGTTAAGACCCAGTACTTC.

There are many counts of this clonotype. V and J are TRBV27 and TRBJ2-5; D is undetermined. Trimming cost V 6 bases and J 5 bases, with 13 bases left between them. Germline V lookup: CDR1 MNHEY, CDR2 SMNVEV (reference sequence). The CDR3 contains 13 residues. The chain's CDR3 is CASSRISSETQYF. The DNA of the CDR3 is TGTGCCAGCAGCCGTATTAGTTCCGAGACCCAGTACTTC.

Ten or more counts support this clonotype. J is TRBJ1-4 and V is TRBV5-1, with TRBD1 matching over 7 bases. Germline loops: CDR1 SGHRS, CDR2 YFSETQ. J lost 3 bases, V lost 1 base, and 3 bases had no gene match. This CDR3 is 15 amino acids long. CDR3 amino acids: CASSLLGGSNEKLFF. CDR3 coding DNA: TGCGCCAGCAGCTTGTTAGGGGGCTCTAATGAAAAACTGTTTTTT. Full variable domain (missing parts from reference TRBV5-1 and TRBJ1-4): KAGVTQTPRYLIKTRGQQVTLSCSPISGHRSVSWYQQTPGQGLQFLFEYFSETQRNKGNFPGRFSGRQFSNSRSEMNVSTLELGDSALYLCASSLLGGSNEKLFFGSGTQLSVL.

Many counts were recorded for this clonotype. The chain carries TRBV10-1 and TRBJ2-2, with 10 bases aligning to TRBD1. Germline CDR1 is WNHNN and CDR2 is SYGVQD (reference sequence). V shed 8 bases, J shed 6 bases, and the junction held 3 bases outside the gene matches. The CDR3 consists of 13 residues. In DNA form, the CDR3 reads TGCGCCAGCCGGGACAGGGGTCCCGGGGAGCTGTTTTTT. Residues: CASRDRGPGELFF.

This clonotype was seen many times. This chain links TRBV29-1 with TRBJ1-1, with no clear D. V was clipped by 6 bases and J by 6 bases, with 23 bases between them. Germline V CDR1 and CDR2: SQVTM, ANQGSEA. There are 15 residues in the CDR3. The CDR3 nucleotides read TGCAGCGTGAGGAACCAGGCGGGGAGAGGCTCTGAAGCTTTCTTT. This encodes CSVRNQAGRGSEAFF.

The table lists this clonotype with a few counts. The chain is built from TRBV3-1 and TRBJ2-1; no firm D call. Germline CDR1 and CDR2: LGHDT and YNNKEL (reference sequence). V lost 3 bases to trimming and J lost 8 bases, with 14 bases between them. CDR3 length equals 14 residues. As DNA, the CDR3 is TGTGCCAGCAGCCAGTCCCTCAGAGACGATGAGCAGTTCTTC. Translated, it gives CASSQSLRDDEQFF.

This clonotype was seen a few times. V gene TRBV6-5 combines with J gene TRBJ1-1; 8 bases line up with TRBD1. J gave up 2 bases and V 2 bases, and 1 base lay outside the gene matches. The CDR3 has 14 amino acids. The germline CDR1 and CDR2 sequences are MNHEY and SVGAGI. The CDR3 region has the DNA TGTGCCAGCAGTTACCAGGGGGCAAACACTGAAGCTTTCTTT. Translating it yields CASSYQGANTEAFF.

This clonotype has just a few counts. This chain joins TRBV20-1 and TRBJ2-7; 13 bases fit TRBD2. The CDR3 has 14 amino acids. CDR1 and CDR2 (germline): DFQATT, SNEGSKA (reference sequence). Losses at the gene ends were 1 base for V and 6 bases for J; bases not matched to a gene: 3. The CDR3, as DNA: TGCAGTGCTAGAGTACTAGCGGGAGGGGTCGAGCAGTACTTC. Its protein product is CSARVLAGGVEQYF.

In its sample, this clonotype was seen many times. The V gene is TRBV2, the J gene TRBJ2-5; no firm D call. CDR1 is SNHLY and CDR2 is FYNNEI in the germline V gene. CDR3 size: 11 residues. CDR3 region: CATTTRETQYF. CDR3 DNA sequence: TGTGCAACCACGACGCGAGAGACCCAGTACTTC.

This clonotype was picked up a small number of times. The rearrangement joins TRBV3-1 to TRBJ1-6; D may be TRBD1 (6 bases). The CDR3 is 14 amino acids. Trimming took off 1 base at V and 10 bases at J, with 11 bases between the two ends. From germline, CDR1 is LGHDT and CDR2 YNNKEL (reference sequence). The CDR3 DNA follows: TGTGCCAGCAGCCAAGGACAGGCTCTCTCACCCCTCCACTTT. Its translation is CASSQGQALSPLHF.

Ten or more counts support this clonotype. V usage is TRBV28 and J usage is TRBJ1-6; possibly TRBD1 for D (5 bases). Germline V gene lookup returns CDR1 MDHEN and CDR2 SYDVKM. CDR3 length equals 14 residues. V lost 3 bases, J lost 10 bases, and 13 bases lay in between. CDR3 residues: CASSFRGIGSPLHF. DNA of the CDR3: TGTGCCAGCAGTTTCCGGGGCATCGGATCACCCCTCCACTTT.

This clonotype has a count of ten or more. The chain combines TRBV7-2 with TRBJ2-1; D is perhaps TRBD1 (5 bases). The CDR3 contains 16 residues. V was cut by 5 bases and J by 5 bases, with 19 bases left in between. Germline V gives CDR1 SGHTA, CDR2 FQGNSA. CDR3 sequence: CASSPGRGQRNNEQFF. CDR3 coding DNA: TGTGCCAGCAGCCCAGGAAGGGGCCAACGTAACAATGAGCAGTTCTTC.

This clonotype was seen at least ten times. The chain couples TRBV24-1 to TRBJ2-1; TRBD1 agrees at 9 bases. Germline lookup yields CDR1 KGHDR and CDR2 SFDVKD. The CDR3 loop spans 15 amino acids. The V gene end was trimmed by 0 bases and the J gene end by 12 bases; junction bases not matched to a gene: 8. In DNA, the CDR3 is TGTGCCACCAGTGATTTGTTGGACAGGGGCGGCGGGCAGTTCTTC. It translates to CATSDLLDRGGGQFF.

This clonotype showed up many times. The J gene is TRBJ2-3, the V gene TRBV6-4, with D tentatively TRBD2 (6 bases). This CDR3 is built from 13 residues. Germline V gene data show CDR1 as MRHNA and CDR2 as SNTAGT. V lost 6 bases to trimming and J lost 5 bases, with 12 bases between them. The CDR3 coding sequence is TGTGCCAGCAGGGCTGGACTAAAAGATACGCAGTATTTT. Amino acid sequence: CASRAGLKDTQYF.

The genes are TRBV29-1 and TRBJ1-1, with D unclear. Germline assignment: CDR1 SQVTM and CDR2 ANQGSEA. The CDR3 is 13 amino acids. Trimming removed 2 bases from V and 9 bases from J, with 16 bases in between. As DNA, the CDR3 is TGCAGCGTTGAAAGGGCAGATAGGACTAAAGCTTTCTTT. This gives the protein CSVERADRTKAFF.